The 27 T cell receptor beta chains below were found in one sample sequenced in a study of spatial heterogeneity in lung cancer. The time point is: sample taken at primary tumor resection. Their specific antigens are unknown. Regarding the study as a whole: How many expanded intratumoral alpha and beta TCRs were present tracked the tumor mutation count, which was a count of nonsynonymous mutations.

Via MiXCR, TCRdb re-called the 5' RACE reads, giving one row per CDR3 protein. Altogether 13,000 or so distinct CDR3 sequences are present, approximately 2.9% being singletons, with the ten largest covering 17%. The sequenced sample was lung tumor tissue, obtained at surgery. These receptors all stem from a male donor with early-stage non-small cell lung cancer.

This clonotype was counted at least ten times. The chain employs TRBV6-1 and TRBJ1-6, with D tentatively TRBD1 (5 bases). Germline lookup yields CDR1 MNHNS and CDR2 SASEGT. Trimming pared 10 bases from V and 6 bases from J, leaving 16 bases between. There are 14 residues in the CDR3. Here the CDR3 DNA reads TGTGCCATTCAACCAAATGGGGCTAATTCACCCCTCCACTTT. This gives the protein CAIQPNGANSPLHF.

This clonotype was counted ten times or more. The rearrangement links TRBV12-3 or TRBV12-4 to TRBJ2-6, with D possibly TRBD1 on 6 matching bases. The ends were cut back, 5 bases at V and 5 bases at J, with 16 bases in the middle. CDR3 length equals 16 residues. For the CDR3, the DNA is TGTGCCAGCAGTCCTCACAGGGTTTATAGGGCCAACGTCCTGACTTTC. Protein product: CASSPHRVYRANVLTF.

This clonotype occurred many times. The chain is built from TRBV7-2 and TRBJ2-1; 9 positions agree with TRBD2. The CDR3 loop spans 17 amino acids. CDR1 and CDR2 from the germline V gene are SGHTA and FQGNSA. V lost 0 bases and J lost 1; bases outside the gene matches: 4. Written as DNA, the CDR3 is TGTGCCAGCAGCTTAGCACTAGCGGGCGCTTCCTACAATGAGCAGTTCTTC. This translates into CASSLALAGASYNEQFF.

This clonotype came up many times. CDR3 nucleotide sequence: TGTGCCAGCAGTGAATTTCTAAGAGGACAGTGGGCAGATACGCAGTATTTT. Encoded protein: CASSEFLRGQWADTQYF. This chain joins TRBV6-1 and TRBJ2-3; D perhaps matches TRBD1 (6 bases). This CDR3 region has 17 residues. Germline V gene data show CDR1 as MNHNS and CDR2 as SASEGT. V gave up 2 bases and J gave up 4 bases, with 19 bases separating them.

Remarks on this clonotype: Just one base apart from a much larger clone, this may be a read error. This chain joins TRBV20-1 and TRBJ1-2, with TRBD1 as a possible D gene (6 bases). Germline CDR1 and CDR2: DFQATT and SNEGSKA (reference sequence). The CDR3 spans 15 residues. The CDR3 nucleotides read TGCAGTGCTAGAGATACCAGGGGCGCGGTCGATGGCGACACCTTC. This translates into CSARDTRGAVDGDTF.

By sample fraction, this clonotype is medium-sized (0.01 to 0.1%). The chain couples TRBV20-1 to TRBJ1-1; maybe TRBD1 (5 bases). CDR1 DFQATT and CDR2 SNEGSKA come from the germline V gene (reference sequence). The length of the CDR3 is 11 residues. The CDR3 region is CSGTVNTEAFF. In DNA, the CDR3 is TGCAGCGGGACGGTGAACACTGAAGCTTTCTTT.

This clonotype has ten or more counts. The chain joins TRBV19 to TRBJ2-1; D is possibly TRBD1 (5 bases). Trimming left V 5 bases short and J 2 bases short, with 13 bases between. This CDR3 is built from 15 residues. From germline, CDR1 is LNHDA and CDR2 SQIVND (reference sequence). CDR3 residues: CASSLQGRTYNEQFF. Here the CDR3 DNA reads TGTGCCAGTAGTCTCCAGGGTAGGACCTACAATGAGCAGTTCTTC.

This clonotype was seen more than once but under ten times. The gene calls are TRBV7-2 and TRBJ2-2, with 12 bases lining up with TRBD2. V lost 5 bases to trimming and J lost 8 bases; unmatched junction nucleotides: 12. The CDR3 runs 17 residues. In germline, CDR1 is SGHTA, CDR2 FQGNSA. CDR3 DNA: TGTGCCAGCAGCCTTACCTTCGGACTAGCGGGGTCGGGGGAGCTGTTTTTT. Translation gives CASSLTFGLAGSGELFF.

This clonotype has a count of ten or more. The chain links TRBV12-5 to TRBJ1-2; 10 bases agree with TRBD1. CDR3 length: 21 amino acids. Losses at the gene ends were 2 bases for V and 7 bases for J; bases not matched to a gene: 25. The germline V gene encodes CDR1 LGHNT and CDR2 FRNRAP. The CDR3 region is CASGLRTLVQQTDRGFGGYTF. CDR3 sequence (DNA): TGTGCTAGTGGTTTGCGAACCTTGGTCCAACAAACGGACAGGGGGTTTGGTGGCTACACCTTC.

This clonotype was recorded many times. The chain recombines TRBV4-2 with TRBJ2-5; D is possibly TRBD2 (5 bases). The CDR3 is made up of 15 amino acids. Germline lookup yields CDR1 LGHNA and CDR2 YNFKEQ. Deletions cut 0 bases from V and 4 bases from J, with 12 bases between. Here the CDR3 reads CASSQDRRRSETQYF. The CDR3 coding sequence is TGTGCCAGCAGCCAAGATAGGAGGCGGTCAGAGACCCAGTACTTC.

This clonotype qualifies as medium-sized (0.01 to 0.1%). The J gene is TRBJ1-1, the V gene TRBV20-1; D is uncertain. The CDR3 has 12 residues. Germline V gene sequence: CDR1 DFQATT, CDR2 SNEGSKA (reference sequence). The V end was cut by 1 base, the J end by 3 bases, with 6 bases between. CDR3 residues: CSARVYYTEAFF. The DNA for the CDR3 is TGCAGTGCTAGAGTGTACTACACTGAAGCTTTCTTT.

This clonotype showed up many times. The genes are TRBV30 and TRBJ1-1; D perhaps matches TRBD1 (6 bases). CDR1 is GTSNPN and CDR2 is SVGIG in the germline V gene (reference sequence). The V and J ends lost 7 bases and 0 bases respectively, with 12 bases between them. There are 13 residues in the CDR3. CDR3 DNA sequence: TGTGCCTTTAAAGGGGGTATGAACACTGAAGCTTTCTTT. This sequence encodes CAFKGGMNTEAFF.

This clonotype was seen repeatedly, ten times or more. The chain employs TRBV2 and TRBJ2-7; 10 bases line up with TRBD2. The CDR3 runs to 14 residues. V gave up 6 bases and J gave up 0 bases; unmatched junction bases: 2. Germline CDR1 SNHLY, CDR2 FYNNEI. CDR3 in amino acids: CASSSSGGSYEQYF. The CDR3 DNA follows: TGTGCCAGCAGCTCTAGCGGGGGCTCCTACGAGCAGTACTTC.

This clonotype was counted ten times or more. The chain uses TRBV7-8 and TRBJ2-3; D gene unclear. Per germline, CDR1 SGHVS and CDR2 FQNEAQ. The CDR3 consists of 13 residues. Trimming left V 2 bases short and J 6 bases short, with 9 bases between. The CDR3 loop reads CASSLSFSDTQYF. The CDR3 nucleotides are TGTGCCAGCAGCTTAAGCTTTTCTGATACGCAGTATTTT. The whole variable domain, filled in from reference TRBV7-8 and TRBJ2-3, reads GAGVSQSPRYKVAKRGQDVALRCDPISGHVSLFWYQQALGQGPEFLTYFQNEAQLDKSGLPSDRFFAERPEGSVSTLKIQRTQQEDSAVYLCASSLSFSDTQYFGPGTRLTVL.

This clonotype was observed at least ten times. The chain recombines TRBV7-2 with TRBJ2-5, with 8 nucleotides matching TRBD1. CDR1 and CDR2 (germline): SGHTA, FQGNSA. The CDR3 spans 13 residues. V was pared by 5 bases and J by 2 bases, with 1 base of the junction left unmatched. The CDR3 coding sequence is TGTGCCAGCAGCCGGGACAGGCAAGAGACCCAGTACTTC. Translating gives CASSRDRQETQYF.

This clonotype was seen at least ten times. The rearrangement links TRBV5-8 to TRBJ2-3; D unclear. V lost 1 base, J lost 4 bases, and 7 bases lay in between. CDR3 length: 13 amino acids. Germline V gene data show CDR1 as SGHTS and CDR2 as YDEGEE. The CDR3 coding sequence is TGTGCCAGCAGCTTGAGGGAACCAGATACGCAGTATTTT. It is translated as CASSLREPDTQYF. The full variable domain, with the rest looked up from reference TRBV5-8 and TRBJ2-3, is EAGVTQSPTHLIKTRGQQATLRCSPISGHTSVYWYQQALGLGLQFLLWYDEGEERNRGNFPPRFSGRQFPNYSSELNVNALELEDSALYLCASSLREPDTQYFGPGTRLTVL.

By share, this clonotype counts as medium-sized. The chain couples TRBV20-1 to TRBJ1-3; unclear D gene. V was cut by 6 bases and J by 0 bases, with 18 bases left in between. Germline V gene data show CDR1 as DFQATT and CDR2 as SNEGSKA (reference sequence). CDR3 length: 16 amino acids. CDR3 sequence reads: CSAPQPSRGSGNTIYF. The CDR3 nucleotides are TGCAGTGCCCCCCAACCTAGCCGGGGCTCTGGAAACACCATATATTTT.

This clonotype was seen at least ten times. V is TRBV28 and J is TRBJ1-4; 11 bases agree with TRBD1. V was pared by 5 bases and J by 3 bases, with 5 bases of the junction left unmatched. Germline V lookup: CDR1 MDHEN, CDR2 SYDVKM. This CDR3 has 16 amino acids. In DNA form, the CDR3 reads TGTGCCAGCAGTCCAACGGGACAGGGGGCTAATGAAAAACTGTTTTTT. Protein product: CASSPTGQGANEKLFF.

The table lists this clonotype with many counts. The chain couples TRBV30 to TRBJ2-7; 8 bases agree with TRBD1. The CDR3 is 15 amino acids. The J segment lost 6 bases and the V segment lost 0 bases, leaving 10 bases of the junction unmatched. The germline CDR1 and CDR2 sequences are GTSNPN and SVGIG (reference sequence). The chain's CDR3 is CAWSVPARGRSEQYF. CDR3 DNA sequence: TGTGCCTGGAGTGTACCAGCCAGGGGGCGAAGCGAGCAGTACTTC.

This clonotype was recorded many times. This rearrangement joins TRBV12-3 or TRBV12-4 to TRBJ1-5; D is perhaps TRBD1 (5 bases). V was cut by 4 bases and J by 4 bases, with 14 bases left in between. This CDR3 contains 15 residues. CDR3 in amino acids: CASSSGTGGNQPQHF. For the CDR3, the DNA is TGTGCCAGCAGTTCGGGGACCGGGGGAAATCAGCCCCAGCATTTT.

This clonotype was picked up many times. CDR3 sequence (DNA): TGTGCCAGCAGCCAAGCCAGGAGCAATCAGCCCCAGCATTTT. Protein sequence: CASSQARSNQPQHF. The chain combines TRBV3-1 with TRBJ1-5, with unresolved D. The V and J ends lost 1 base and 1 base respectively, with 5 bases between them. The CDR3 runs 14 residues. Per germline, CDR1 LGHDT and CDR2 YNNKEL (reference sequence).

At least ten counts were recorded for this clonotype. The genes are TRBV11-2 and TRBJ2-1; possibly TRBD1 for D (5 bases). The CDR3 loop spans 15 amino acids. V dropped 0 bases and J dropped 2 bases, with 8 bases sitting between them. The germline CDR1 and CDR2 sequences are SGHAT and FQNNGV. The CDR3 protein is CASSLEAGPYNEQFF. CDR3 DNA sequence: TGTGCCAGCAGCTTAGAGGCAGGGCCCTACAATGAGCAGTTCTTC.

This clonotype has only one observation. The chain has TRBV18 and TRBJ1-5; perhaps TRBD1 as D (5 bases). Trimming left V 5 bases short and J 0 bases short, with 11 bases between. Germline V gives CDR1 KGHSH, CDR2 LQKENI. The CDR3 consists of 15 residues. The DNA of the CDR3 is TGTGCCAGCTCAGAGGGGTTAATTAGCAATCAGCCCCAGCATTTT. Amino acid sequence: CASSEGLISNQPQHF.

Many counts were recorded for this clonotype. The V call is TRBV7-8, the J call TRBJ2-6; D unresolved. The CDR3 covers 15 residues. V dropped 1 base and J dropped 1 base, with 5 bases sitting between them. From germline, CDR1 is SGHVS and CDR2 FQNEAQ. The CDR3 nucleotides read TGTGCCAGCAGCTTAGGGGTATCTGGGGCCAACGTCCTGACTTTC. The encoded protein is CASSLGVSGANVLTF.

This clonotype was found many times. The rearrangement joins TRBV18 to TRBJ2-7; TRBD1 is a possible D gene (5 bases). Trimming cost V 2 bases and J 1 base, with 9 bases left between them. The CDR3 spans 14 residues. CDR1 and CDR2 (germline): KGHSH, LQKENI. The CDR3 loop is CASSPSTESYEQYF. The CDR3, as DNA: TGTGCCAGCTCACCATCGACAGAATCCTACGAGCAGTACTTC.

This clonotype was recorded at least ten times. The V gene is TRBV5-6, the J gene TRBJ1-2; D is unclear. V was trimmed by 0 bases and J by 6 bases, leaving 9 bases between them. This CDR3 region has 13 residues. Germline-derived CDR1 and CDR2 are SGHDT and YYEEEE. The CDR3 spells CASSLGPTDGYTF. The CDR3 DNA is TGTGCCAGCAGCTTGGGTCCAACTGATGGCTACACCTTC.

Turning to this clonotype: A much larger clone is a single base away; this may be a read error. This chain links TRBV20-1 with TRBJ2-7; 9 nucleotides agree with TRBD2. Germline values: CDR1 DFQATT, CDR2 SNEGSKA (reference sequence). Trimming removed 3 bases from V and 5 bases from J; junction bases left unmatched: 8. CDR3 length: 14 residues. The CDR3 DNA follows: TGCAGTGCTAGTGAGCTAGCGGGGCTCCACGAGCAGTACTTC. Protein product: CSASELAGLHEQYF.